Following are 4 T cell receptor beta chains from one sample sequenced in a study of T cells in Graves' hyperthyroidism and ophthalmopathy. Researchers took RNA transcripts and amplified the TCR beta CDR3 regions from them. Carried out on the TCR CDR3, a first-round RT-PCR used the HTBI primer set. TCRdb re-analysed the multiplex PCR reads in MiXCR, keeping a single row per CDR3 protein. The data show hundreds of thousands of distinct CDR3 sequences, over 15% seen once. What was sequenced was blood. The receptors shown here come from a woman under 30 with Graves' hyperthyroidism.

At least ten counts were recorded for this clonotype. CDR3 loop: CASSSQRRALHLYEQYF. In DNA form, the CDR3 reads TGTGCCAGCAGCTCCCAGCGCCGGGCCCTACACTTATACGAGCAGTACTTC. The chain combines TRBV28 with TRBJ2-7; D remains unclear. From germline, CDR1 is MDHEN and CDR2 SYDVKM. The CDR3 covers 17 residues. V lost 6 bases to trimming and J lost 4 bases, with 25 bases between them.

In the case of this clonotype: A read error may be the cause here, since a much bigger clone is one base away. The chain carries TRBV20-1 and TRBJ2-7; D perhaps matches TRBD1 (5 bases). Trimming removed 3 bases from V and 5 bases from J, with 11 bases in between. The CDR3 runs 12 residues. In germline, CDR1 is DFQATT, CDR2 SNEGSKA (reference sequence). This chain's CDR3 is CSASRVPNEQYF. The DNA for the CDR3 is TGCAGTGCTAGCAGGGTCCCCAACGAGCAGTACTTC.

This clonotype showed up many times. The chain has TRBV28 and TRBJ2-1; 12 bases match TRBD2. CDR1 and CDR2 from the germline V gene are MDHEN and SYDVKM. The J segment lost 6 bases and the V segment lost 2 bases, leaving 14 bases of the junction unmatched. The CDR3 length is 19 residues. The CDR3 DNA sequence: TGTGCCAGCAGTTTACAAATAAGGCAGACTAGCGGGAGCCTCAATGAGCAGTTCTTC. This codes for CASSLQIRQTSGSLNEQFF.

With regard to this clonotype: A much bigger clone sits one base away, suggesting this may be a read error. This chain uses TRBV3-1 with TRBJ2-1; TRBD2 matches at 9 bases. The V gene's germline CDR1 is LGHDT and CDR2 YNNKEL (reference sequence). CDR3 length equals 13 residues. The CDR3 nucleotides are TGTGCCGGCAGCCAGGCACTAGCGGGTGAGCAGTTCTTC. Its protein is CAGSQALAGEQFF.